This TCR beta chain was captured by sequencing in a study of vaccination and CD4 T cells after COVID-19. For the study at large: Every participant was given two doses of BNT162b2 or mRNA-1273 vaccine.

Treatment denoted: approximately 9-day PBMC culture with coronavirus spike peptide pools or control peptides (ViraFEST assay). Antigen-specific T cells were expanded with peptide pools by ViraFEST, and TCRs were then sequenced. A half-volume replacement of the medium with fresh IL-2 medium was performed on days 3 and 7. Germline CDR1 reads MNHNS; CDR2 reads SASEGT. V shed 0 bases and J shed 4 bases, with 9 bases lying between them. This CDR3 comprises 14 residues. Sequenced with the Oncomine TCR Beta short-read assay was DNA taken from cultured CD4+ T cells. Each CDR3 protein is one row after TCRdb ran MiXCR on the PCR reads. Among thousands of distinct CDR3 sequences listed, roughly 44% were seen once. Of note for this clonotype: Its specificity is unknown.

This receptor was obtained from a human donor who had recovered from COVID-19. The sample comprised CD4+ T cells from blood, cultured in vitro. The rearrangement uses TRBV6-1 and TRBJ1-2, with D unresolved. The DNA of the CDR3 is TGTGCCAGCAGTGAAGCGAGGACGATCTATGGCTACACCTTC. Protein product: CASSEARTIYGYTF.